This entry concerns a single T cell receptor (beta chain). What it recognizes is unknown. The source of the sample is a study of CD8+ T cells in alopecia areata. Treatment reported: oral pan-JAK inhibitor, 5-10 mg twice daily. RNA extraction was followed by reverse transcription into cDNA, which acted as the sequencing template. Sequencing used immunoSEQ multiplex PCR; TCRdb keeps in-frame clones, though not all of them. Among approximately 110,000 clones listed, under 60% were seen once. Study conclusions and caveats: On tofacitinib, scalp and blood still held many of the expanded lesional clones.

The sequencing here drew on CD8+ T cells sorted from blood, taken at week 24, from a patient treated with tofacitinib. The clonotype was recovered from a human donor with alopecia areata.

DNA for the CDR3: TGTGCCAGCAGCGGAGGGACTAGAAGTGGAGATACGCAGTATTTT. It is translated as CASSGGTRSGDTQYF. J is TRBJ2-3 and V is TRBV7-3; 8 nucleotides align to TRBD2. The CDR3 is 15 residues long. Unmatched junction bases numbered 9, after V lost 5 bases and J lost 5 bases. Per the germline V gene, CDR1 is SGHTA and CDR2 is FQGTGA.